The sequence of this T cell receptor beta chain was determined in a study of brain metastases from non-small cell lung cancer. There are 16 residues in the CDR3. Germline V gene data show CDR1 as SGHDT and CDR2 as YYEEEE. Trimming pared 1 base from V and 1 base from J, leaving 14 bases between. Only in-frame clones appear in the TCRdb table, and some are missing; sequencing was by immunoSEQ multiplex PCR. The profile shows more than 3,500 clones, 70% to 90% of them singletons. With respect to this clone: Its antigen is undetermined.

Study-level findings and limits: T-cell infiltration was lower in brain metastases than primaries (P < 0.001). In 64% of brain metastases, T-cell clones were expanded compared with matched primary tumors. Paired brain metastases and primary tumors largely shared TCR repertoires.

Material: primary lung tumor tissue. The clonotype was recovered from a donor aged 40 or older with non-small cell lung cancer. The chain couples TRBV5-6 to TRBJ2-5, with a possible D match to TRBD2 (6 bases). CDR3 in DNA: TGTGCCAGCAGCTTGTTTTTCCGGGAGAGCCAAGAGACCCAGTACTTC. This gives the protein CASSLFFRESQETQYF. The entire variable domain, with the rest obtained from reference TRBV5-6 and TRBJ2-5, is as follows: DAGVTQSPTHLIKTRGQQVTLRCSPKSGHDTVSWYQQALGQGPQFIFQYYEEEERQRGNFPDRFSGHQFPNYSSELNVNALLLGDSALYLCASSLFFRESQETQYFGPGTRLLVL.